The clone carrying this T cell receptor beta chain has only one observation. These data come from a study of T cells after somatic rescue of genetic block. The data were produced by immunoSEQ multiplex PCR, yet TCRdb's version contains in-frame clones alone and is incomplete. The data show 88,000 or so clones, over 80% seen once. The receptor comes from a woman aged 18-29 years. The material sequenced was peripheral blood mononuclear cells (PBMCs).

The CDR3 region is CAISESRLEQFF. The CDR3 region has the DNA TGTGCCATCAGTGAGAGTAGACTTGAGCAGTTCTTC. V is TRBV10-3 and J is TRBJ2-1; no firm D call. The CDR3 runs to 12 residues. Trimming removed 2 bases at V and 9 bases at J, with 8 bases between. The V gene's germline CDR1 is ENHRY and CDR2 SYGVKD.